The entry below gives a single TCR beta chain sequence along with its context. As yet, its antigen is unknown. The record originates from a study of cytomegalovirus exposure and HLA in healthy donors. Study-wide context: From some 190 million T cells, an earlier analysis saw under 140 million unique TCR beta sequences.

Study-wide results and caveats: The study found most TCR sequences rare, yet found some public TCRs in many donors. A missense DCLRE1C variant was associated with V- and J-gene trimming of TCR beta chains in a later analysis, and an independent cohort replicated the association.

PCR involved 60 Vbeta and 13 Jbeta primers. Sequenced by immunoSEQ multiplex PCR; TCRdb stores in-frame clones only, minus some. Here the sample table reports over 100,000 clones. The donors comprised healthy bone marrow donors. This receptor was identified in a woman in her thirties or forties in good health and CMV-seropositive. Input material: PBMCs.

The CDR3: CASSLLVAGGPSNEQFF. In DNA form, the CDR3 reads TGCGCCAGCAGCTTGTTAGTTGCGGGAGGGCCGAGTAATGAGCAGTTCTTC. The chain couples TRBV5-1 to TRBJ2-1; TRBD2 matches 9 bases. Germline V CDR1 and CDR2: SGHRS, YFSETQ. This CDR3 is 17 amino acids long. V was clipped by 1 base and J by 7 bases; unmatched bases: 12.